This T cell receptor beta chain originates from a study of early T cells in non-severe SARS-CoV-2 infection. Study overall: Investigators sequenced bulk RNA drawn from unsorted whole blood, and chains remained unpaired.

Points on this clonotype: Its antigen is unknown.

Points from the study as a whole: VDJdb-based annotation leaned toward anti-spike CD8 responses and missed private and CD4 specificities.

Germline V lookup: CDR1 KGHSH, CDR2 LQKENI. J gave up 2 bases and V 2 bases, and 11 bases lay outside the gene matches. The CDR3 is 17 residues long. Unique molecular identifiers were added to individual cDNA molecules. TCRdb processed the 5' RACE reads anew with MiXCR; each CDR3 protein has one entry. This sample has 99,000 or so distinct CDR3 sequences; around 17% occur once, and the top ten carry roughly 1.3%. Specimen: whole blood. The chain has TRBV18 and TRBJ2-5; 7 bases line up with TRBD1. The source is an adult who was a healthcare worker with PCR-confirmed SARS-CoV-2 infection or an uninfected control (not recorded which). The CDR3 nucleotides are TGTGCCAGCTCACCATTGAAGTCGACAGGGTGGCAAGAGACCCAGTACTTC. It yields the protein CASSPLKSTGWQETQYF. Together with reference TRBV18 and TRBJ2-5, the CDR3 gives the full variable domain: NAGVMQNPRHLVRRRGQEARLRCSPMKGHSHVYWYRQLPEEGLKFMVYLQKENIIDESGMPKERFSAEFPKEGPSILRIQQVVRGDSAAYFCASSPLKSTGWQETQYFGPGTRLLVL.